This TCR beta chain derives from a study of blood T cell repertoires in COVID-19. Background on the study: Donors in the United States, Italy and Spain gave samples during acute or convalescent COVID-19. PBMCs, B-cell-depleted T cells, or T cells provided the cDNA or gDNA that made up the material.

In the authors' workflow: Reference gene primer amplification gave nucleated cell count estimates. The data were produced by immunoSEQ multiplex PCR, yet TCRdb's version contains in-frame clones alone and is incomplete. The DNA was the basis for D and trimming; V, J and clone size are from that table. Of roughly 300,000 clones listed, roughly 91% are singletons. The CDR3 runs to 16 residues. Germline V gives CDR1 KGHSH, CDR2 LQKENI. V lost 3 bases, J lost 3 bases, and 15 bases lay in between. Recruited during active infection, patients (from Seattle) were subsequently followed longitudinally. The V gene is TRBV18, the J gene TRBJ1-5, with D possibly TRBD1 on 5 matching bases. The sequence was obtained from a woman between 25 and 40 years old with COVID-19, enrolled during active disease. Sequences were obtained from peripheral blood. In DNA, the CDR3 is TGTGCCAGCTCACCCAATCCTCAGGGATTCAATCAGCCCCAGCATTTT. Translated: CASSPNPQGFNQPQHF.